A selection of T cell receptor beta chains follows, all from one sample in a study of OX40 agonist ivuxolimab in advanced cancers. The protocol was immunoSEQ multiplex PCR, while the TCRdb copy is restricted to in-frame clones and leaves out a portion. The sample consists of 65,000 to 100,000 clones, 80% to 90% of them appearing once. Sequences were derived from CD4+ or CD8+ T cells sorted from blood, sampled in a trial of the OX40 agonist ivuxolimab. The receptors were sampled from an adult with an advanced solid tumor such as melanoma, head and neck, liver or kidney cancer. Each CDR3 is given with its conserved first and last residue. Each record gives: D gene, clone size, V gene, J gene, CDR3 protein, CDR3 DNA. The D gene is left open where the match is weak. A clone size is listed for some rows: how often the clone was seen (once, few, many), or a class if it is expanded.

D gene: TRBD1; clone size: -; V gene: TRBV28; J gene: TRBJ1-2; CDR3 protein: CASSLPTGGRGDGYTF; CDR3 DNA: TGTGCCAGCAGTTTACCTACAGGGGGAAGAGGCGATGGCTACACCTTC
D gene: -; clone size: -; V gene: TRBV2; J gene: TRBJ1-5; CDR3 protein: CASREESNQPQHF; CDR3 DNA: TGTGCCAGCAGGGAAGAGTCAAATCAGCCCCAGCATTTT
D gene: -; clone size: -; V gene: TRBV2; J gene: TRBJ1-2; CDR3 protein: CASSERAATF; CDR3 DNA: TGTGCCAGCAGTGAAAGGGCAGCTACCTTC
D gene: -; clone size: -; V gene: TRBV2; J gene: TRBJ2-2; CDR3 protein: CASSDGSGELFF; CDR3 DNA: TGTGCCAGCAGTGATGGGTCCGGGGAGCTGTTTTTT
D gene: TRBD1; clone size: -; V gene: TRBV5-1; J gene: TRBJ1-2; CDR3 protein: CASSGGQVREYAAYTF; CDR3 DNA: TGCGCCAGCAGCGGGGGACAGGTGAGGGAATATGCGGCCTACACCTTC
D gene: -; clone size: -; V gene: TRBV4-1; J gene: TRBJ1-5; CDR3 protein: CASSQGTVKNQPQHF; CDR3 DNA: TGCGCCAGCAGCCAAGGGACAGTAAAAAATCAGCCCCAGCATTTT
D gene: TRBD1; clone size: few; V gene: TRBV6-5; J gene: TRBJ1-5; CDR3 protein: CASSSDREGQPQHF; CDR3 DNA: TGTGCCAGCAGCTCGGACAGGGAAGGTCAGCCCCAGCATTTT
D gene: -; clone size: -; V gene: TRBV30; J gene: TRBJ1-5; CDR3 protein: CAWSQGGPQHF; CDR3 DNA: TGTGCCTGGAGTCAAGGGGGACCCCAGCATTTT
D gene: -; clone size: -; V gene: TRBV7-2; J gene: TRBJ2-3; CDR3 protein: CASNHATSRYGPSTDTQYF; CDR3 DNA: TGTGCCAGCAATCACGCCACTAGCCGATATGGCCCCTCCACAGATACGCAGTATTTT
D gene: -; clone size: -; V gene: TRBV19; J gene: TRBJ2-6; CDR3 protein: CASSIGGARANVLTF; CDR3 DNA: TGTGCCAGTAGTATAGGCGGGGCTAGGGCCAACGTCCTGACTTTC
D gene: -; clone size: -; V gene: TRBV19; J gene: TRBJ2-7; CDR3 protein: CASSIGSSVYEQYF; CDR3 DNA: TGTGCCAGTAGTATCGGTAGCTCCGTCTACGAGCAGTACTTC
D gene: TRBD2; clone size: -; V gene: TRBV11-3; J gene: TRBJ2-1; CDR3 protein: CASSFRASGSYEQFF; CDR3 DNA: TGTGCCAGCAGCTTTCGGGCTAGCGGTAGCTATGAGCAGTTCTTC
D gene: TRBD1; clone size: -; V gene: TRBV2; J gene: TRBJ1-5; CDR3 protein: CASETGDERNQPQHF; CDR3 DNA: TGTGCCAGCGAGACAGGGGACGAGCGCAATCAGCCCCAGCATTTT
D gene: -; clone size: once; V gene: TRBV27; J gene: TRBJ2-1; CDR3 protein: CASSPPGGLPYNEQFF; CDR3 DNA: TGTGCCAGCAGTCCCCCGGGCGGCCTACCCTACAATGAGCAGTTCTTC
D gene: -; clone size: few; V gene: TRBV2; J gene: TRBJ1-5; CDR3 protein: CASSEGQGGHQPQHF; CDR3 DNA: TGTGCCAGCAGTGAAGGTCAGGGAGGGCATCAGCCCCAGCATTTT
D gene: TRBD1; clone size: -; V gene: TRBV2; J gene: TRBJ2-5; CDR3 protein: CASSEASSGTGYEETQYF; CDR3 DNA: TGTGCCAGCAGTGAAGCGTCCTCCGGGACAGGGTATGAAGAGACCCAGTACTTC
D gene: -; clone size: -; V gene: TRBV7-8; J gene: TRBJ2-3; CDR3 protein: CASSLRDPGYTDTQYF; CDR3 DNA: TGTGCCAGCAGCTTAAGGGACCCCGGGTACACAGATACGCAGTATTTT